Below, 8 T cell receptor beta chains from the same sample are listed, as sequenced in a study of blood T cell repertoires in COVID-19. Profiling relied on immunoSEQ multiplex PCR, and the TCRdb table lists in-frame clones only, not all of them. The sample carries about 160,000 clones, about nine tenths recorded once. Specimen: peripheral blood. These receptors all come from a young man with acute or convalescent COVID-19.

The chain employs TRBV7-9 and TRBJ1-1; D is undetermined. The V end lost 5 bases, the J end lost 4 bases, and 17 bases lay between the germline ends. Germline loops: CDR1 SEHNR, CDR2 FQNEAQ (reference sequence). The CDR3 has 15 residues. CDR3 sequence: CASSPRSGPFTEAFF. The CDR3, as DNA: TGTGCCAGCAGCCCTCGGTCTGGTCCGTTCACTGAAGCTTTCTTT. The whole variable domain, filled in from reference TRBV7-9 and TRBJ1-1, reads DTGVSQNPRHKITKRGQNVTFRCDPISEHNRLYWYRQTLGQGPEFLTYFQNEAQLEKSRLLSDRFSAERPKGSFSTLEIQRTEQGDSAMYLCASSPRSGPFTEAFFGQGTRLTVV.

CDR3 sequence: CASSRTPDIGAKNIQYF. CDR3 sequence (DNA): TGTGCCAGCAGCCGAACCCCGGACATCGGCGCCAAAAACATTCAGTACTTC. The gene calls are TRBV6-6 and TRBJ2-4, with D perhaps matching TRBD1 (5 bases). Trimming pared 6 bases from V and 1 base from J, leaving 19 bases between. CDR1 and CDR2 from the germline V gene are MNHNY and SVGAGI (reference sequence). This CDR3 has 17 amino acids.

The V and J genes are TRBV18 and TRBJ2-2, with D possibly TRBD1 on 5 matching bases. Trimming took off 3 bases at V and 4 bases at J, with 9 bases between the two ends. CDR1 and CDR2 from the germline V gene are KGHSH and LQKENI. The CDR3 runs to 14 residues. The CDR3 is CASSPDRRTGELFF. The CDR3, as DNA: TGTGCCAGCTCACCTGACAGACGCACCGGGGAGCTGTTTTTT.

The rearrangement joins TRBV4-1 to TRBJ2-5; D gene unclear. The V gene lost 3 bases and the J gene lost 5 bases, with 19 bases spanning the gap. Germline lookup yields CDR1 MGHRA and CDR2 YSYEKL. The length of the CDR3 is 16 residues. CDR3 amino acids: CASSHGRAPVGETQYF. CDR3 DNA sequence: TGCGCCAGCAGCCACGGCCGTGCCCCGGTCGGGGAGACCCAGTACTTC.

This chain links TRBV12-3 or TRBV12-4 with TRBJ1-2; unclear D gene. The CDR3 is made up of 13 amino acids. The V end was cut by 2 bases, the J end by 2 bases, with 6 bases between. The CDR3 sequence is CASSLSPNYGYTF. The CDR3, as DNA: TGTGCCAGCAGTTTAAGCCCCAACTATGGCTACACCTTC.

CDR3 amino acids: CASSAEGHLETQYF. The CDR3 DNA reads as TGTGCCAGCAGCGCTGAGGGACATTTGGAGACCCAGTACTTC. The J gene is TRBJ2-5, the V gene TRBV6-2 or TRBV6-3, with D possibly matching TRBD1 (6 bases). CDR3 length: 14 residues. Germline V gives CDR1 MNHEY, CDR2 SVGEGT. V was pared by 6 bases and J by 5 bases, with 16 bases between.

In DNA, the CDR3 is TGTGCCAGCAGGACAGGGAGCTACGAGCAGTACTTC. It yields the protein CASRTGSYEQYF. V and J are TRBV12-3 or TRBV12-4 and TRBJ2-7, with TRBD1 identical over 7 bases. V dropped 6 bases and J dropped 3; count of bases not matched to a gene: 2. There are 12 residues in the CDR3.

CDR3 DNA: TGTGCCACCAGTGATTGGACGGGAGGGCCCGCCGGGGAGCTGTTTTTT. It encodes CATSDWTGGPAGELFF. This chain links TRBV24-1 with TRBJ2-2; 8 bases line up with TRBD2. This CDR3 spans 16 amino acids. Trimming cost V 2 bases and J 6 bases; bases outside gene matches: 7. In germline, CDR1 is KGHDR, CDR2 SFDVKD.